Following are 18 T cell receptor beta chains from one sample sequenced in a study of cytomegalovirus exposure and HLA in healthy donors. PCR employed 60 Vbeta and 13 Jbeta primers. Repertoires were generated with immunoSEQ multiplex PCR, while TCRdb's copy carries only in-frame clones and drops some. Seen here are some 110,000 clones, about 81% observed once, and the top ten hold approximately 1.1%. Input material: PBMCs. The receptor set was obtained from a woman aged 30 to 39 in good health and CMV-seronegative.

The CDR3 sequence: CASSGRGYQPQHF. DNA for the CDR3: TGTGCCAGCAGTGGCAGGGGGTACCAGCCCCAGCATTTT. The chain is built from TRBV6-1 and TRBJ1-5; 7 nucleotides align to TRBD1. V shed 4 bases, J shed 7 bases, and the junction held 4 bases outside the gene matches. This CDR3 is built from 13 residues. CDR1 MNHNS and CDR2 SASEGT come from the germline V gene.

The J gene is TRBJ1-1, the V gene TRBV30; a possible D gene is TRBD1 (6 bases). Trimming took off 3 bases at V and 7 bases at J, with 12 bases between the two ends. The CDR3 is 12 amino acids. Germline V gives CDR1 GTSNPN, CDR2 SVGIG (reference sequence). The CDR3 DNA follows: TGTGCCTGGAGGACGAACAGGGTTGAAGCTTTCTTT. This gives the protein CAWRTNRVEAFF.

The chain joins TRBV9 to TRBJ2-2, with D perhaps matching TRBD1 (5 bases). The CDR3 is 16 amino acids. Germline V lookup: CDR1 SGDLS, CDR2 YYNGEE. With 0 bases removed from V and 3 bases from J, the gap between germline ends came to 12 bases. The CDR3 region is CASSVGGREYTGELFF. In nucleotides, the CDR3 is TGTGCCAGCAGCGTAGGAGGCAGGGAATACACCGGGGAGCTGTTTTTT. Full variable domain (rest looked up from reference TRBV9 and TRBJ2-2): DSGVTQTPKHLITATGQRVTLRCSPRSGDLSVYWYQQSLDQGLQFLIQYYNGEERAKGNILERFSAQQFPDLHSELNLSSLELGDSALYFCASSVGGREYTGELFFGEGSRLTVL.

On this clone itself: Within the sample, other DNA sequences also encode this same CDR3. This chain links TRBV4-1 with TRBJ2-3; D possibly corresponds to TRBD1 (5 bases). The V end lost 5 bases, the J end lost 4 bases, and 10 bases lay between the germline ends. The germline V gene encodes CDR1 MGHRA and CDR2 YSYEKL. The CDR3 loop spans 13 amino acids. The CDR3 DNA reads as TGCGCCAGCAGCTTCCAAGGGGCAGATACGCAGTATTTT. Protein: CASSFQGADTQYF.

The chain employs TRBV9 and TRBJ1-1; D is ambiguous. Per germline, CDR1 SGDLS and CDR2 YYNGEE. This CDR3 has 15 amino acids. Trimming removed 0 bases at V and 0 bases at J, with 9 bases between. The CDR3 reads CASSVVSGVNTEAFF. CDR3 nucleotide sequence: TGTGCCAGCAGCGTAGTATCCGGGGTGAACACTGAAGCTTTCTTT.

The chain has TRBV5-1 and TRBJ1-2, with TRBD1 matching 7 bases. Per germline, CDR1 SGHRS and CDR2 YFSETQ. V lost 4 bases and J lost 2; bases outside the gene matches: 8. CDR3 length: 15 amino acids. The CDR3 coding sequence is TGCGCCAGCAGCCCCCGGGACAGTCTAAACTATGGCTACACCTTC. This translates into CASSPRDSLNYGYTF.

The chain uses TRBV30 and TRBJ1-5, with D hard to call. This CDR3 spans 14 amino acids. The germline gives CDR1 GTSNPN, CDR2 SVGIG (reference sequence). With 0 bases removed from V and 0 bases from J, the gap between germline ends came to 6 bases. The CDR3 loop is CAWSVLGSNQPQHF. The CDR3 DNA reads as TGTGCCTGGAGTGTACTTGGTAGCAATCAGCCCCAGCATTTT.

The rearrangement joins TRBV6-1 to TRBJ2-7; D unclear. Per germline, CDR1 MNHNS and CDR2 SASEGT. This CDR3 contains 11 residues. V lost 7 bases and J lost 2, with 6 bases in between. CDR3 nucleotides: TGTGCCAGCATGGGCCCCTACGAGCAGTACTTC. It is translated as CASMGPYEQYF.

This chain uses TRBV7-9 with TRBJ2-7, with D possibly matching TRBD2 (5 bases). The CDR3 length is 13 residues. CDR1 and CDR2 from the germline V gene are SEHNR and FQNEAQ (reference sequence). Trimming took off 3 bases at V and 2 bases at J, with 8 bases between the two ends. CDR3 nucleotide sequence: TGTGCCAGCAGCTTTTCTAGCACCTACGAGCAGTACTTC. It codes for CASSFSSTYEQYF.

The table lists this clone with a count of one. This rearrangement joins TRBV5-1 to TRBJ2-3; 10 bases line up with TRBD2. Germline V lookup: CDR1 SGHRS, CDR2 YFSETQ. J was trimmed by 0 bases and V by 4 bases; bases with no gene match: 14. The CDR3 runs to 19 residues. CDR3 region: CASSPLGASGGLSTDTQYF. CDR3 in DNA: TGCGCCAGCAGCCCCCTTGGGGCTAGCGGGGGCCTTAGCACAGATACGCAGTATTTT.

V and J are TRBV9 and TRBJ2-1, with 10 positions matching TRBD2. There are 16 residues in the CDR3. CDR1 and CDR2 from the germline V gene are SGDLS and YYNGEE. With V trimmed by 4 bases and J by 7 bases, 11 bases remained unmatched. In nucleotides, the CDR3 is TGTGCCAGCAGCTCTCCCGGGACTAGCGCCACAAATGAGCAGTTCTTC. Its protein product is CASSSPGTSATNEQFF.

The chain employs TRBV5-1 and TRBJ2-7; 11 nucleotides match TRBD2. CDR1 and CDR2 (germline): SGHRS, YFSETQ. The CDR3 consists of 14 residues. V lost 9 bases and J lost 4; bases outside the gene matches: 9. CDR3: CATSLGTSGYEQYF. CDR3 nucleotide sequence: TGCGCCACCTCCTTGGGGACTAGCGGATACGAGCAGTACTTC. Based on the CDR3 plus reference TRBV5-1 and TRBJ2-7, the full variable domain is KAGVTQTPRYLIKTRGQQVTLSCSPISGHRSVSWYQQTPGQGLQFLFEYFSETQRNKGNFPGRFSGRQFSNSRSEMNVSTLELGDSALYLCATSLGTSGYEQYFGPGTRLTVT.

This chain joins TRBV6-1 and TRBJ2-7, with TRBD1 matching over 7 bases. This CDR3 is built from 15 residues. CDR1 and CDR2 (germline): MNHNS, SASEGT. With V trimmed by 3 bases and J by 0 bases, 5 bases remained unmatched. CDR3 in amino acids: CASSDLGTASYEQYF. In nucleotides, the CDR3 is TGTGCCAGCAGTGACCTAGGGACAGCCTCCTACGAGCAGTACTTC.

The gene calls are TRBV7-9 and TRBJ2-7; D unclear. The CDR3 totals 12 residues. The germline V gene encodes CDR1 SEHNR and CDR2 FQNEAQ (reference sequence). The V end was cut by 5 bases, the J end by 5 bases, with 10 bases between. CDR3 DNA sequence: TGTGCCAGCAGCCCGAACCTAAACGAGCAGTACTTC. Amino acids: CASSPNLNEQYF.

J is TRBJ2-1 and V is TRBV6-4; D may be TRBD2 (7 bases). The CDR3 runs to 15 residues. The germline V gene encodes CDR1 MRHNA and CDR2 SNTAGT. The V end lost 3 bases, the J end lost 7 bases, and 16 bases lay between the germline ends. The CDR3 is CASSEGGAGRNEQFF. In DNA form, the CDR3 reads TGTGCCAGCAGTGAAGGGGGGGCGGGTCGGAATGAGCAGTTCTTC.

This chain joins TRBV4-3 and TRBJ2-7; 10 bases align to TRBD2. V dropped 0 bases and J dropped 4; count of bases not matched to a gene: 12. Looked up from germline, CDR1 is LGHNA and CDR2 is YSLEER. There are 18 residues in the CDR3. The CDR3 spells CASSQDIPGASGSYEQYF. CDR3 DNA: TGCGCCAGCAGCCAAGATATACCGGGGGCTAGCGGGAGTTACGAGCAGTACTTC.

The chain has TRBV5-6 and TRBJ2-1; TRBD1 aligns across 8 bases. The V gene's germline CDR1 is SGHDT and CDR2 YYEEEE. The V segment lost 6 bases and the J segment 3 bases; nucleotides outside the gene matches: 5. This CDR3 is 14 amino acids long. The chain's CDR3 is CASMRQGSYNEQFF. As DNA, the CDR3 is TGTGCCAGCATGCGACAGGGGAGCTACAATGAGCAGTTCTTC.

The count of this clone is one. The V gene is TRBV7-2, the J gene TRBJ1-1; TRBD1 agrees at 8 bases. This CDR3 has 15 amino acids. V lost 7 bases and J lost 5; bases outside the gene matches: 12. Germline V gene sequence: CDR1 SGHTA, CDR2 FQGNSA. The CDR3 DNA is TGTGCCAGCAAGACCGAGACAGGGGTGGGGACTGAAGCTTTCTTT. Translated: CASKTETGVGTEAFF.